These 9 T cell receptor beta chains share one sample of origin, sequenced in a study of T-cell reconstitution after alpha-beta-depleted transplantation in children. Preparation of the TCRbeta library used unique molecular identifiers. A single record per CDR3 protein comes from TCRdb applying MiXCR to the PCR reads. The repertoire includes 700,000 to 950,000 distinct CDR3 sequences, 15% to 20% of them detected once, and approximately 4.5% sits in the top ten. The sample in question was PBMCs, mostly from graft donor cells, obtained 360 days after TCRalphabeta/CD19-depleted stem cell transplant. Receptor source: a male patient under 18 who had a stem cell transplant for acute lymphoblastic leukemia, so the T cells may come from the graft donor.

This clonotype was counted only a few times. The rearrangement links TRBV6-1 to TRBJ2-1; D may be TRBD1 (5 bases). This CDR3 region has 15 residues. Germline CDR1 reads MNHNS; CDR2 reads SASEGT. Trimming removed 8 bases from V and 0 bases from J, with 14 bases in between. The CDR3 bases are TGTGCCAGCGCTAGGGGCGGAAGCTCCTACAATGAGCAGTTCTTC. It is translated as CASARGGSSYNEQFF.

This clonotype was observed a few times. The chain links TRBV5-1 to TRBJ2-5; the D gene is possibly TRBD1 (7 bases). V lost 3 bases to trimming and J lost 1 base, with 25 bases between them. Germline CDR1 and CDR2: SGHRS and YFSETQ. The CDR3 covers 19 residues. The CDR3 sequence: CASSWGTARYSGGQETQYF. The CDR3 DNA sequence: TGCGCCAGCAGCTGGGGGACAGCCCGGTACTCCGGGGGCCAAGAGACCCAGTACTTC.

This clonotype was seen only a few times. This chain links TRBV9 with TRBJ2-7, with D hard to call. The V and J ends lost 3 bases and 0 bases respectively, with 10 bases between them. This CDR3 is built from 14 residues. The germline CDR1 and CDR2 sequences are SGDLS and YYNGEE. The CDR3 reads CASSATDPSYEQYF. The DNA of the CDR3 is TGTGCCAGCAGCGCCACGGATCCCTCCTACGAGCAGTACTTC.

V and J are TRBV7-3 and TRBJ2-1; 9 positions agree with TRBD2. V lost 3 bases to trimming and J lost 0 bases; unmatched junction nucleotides: 9. Germline V CDR1 and CDR2: SGHTA, FQGTGA. The CDR3 is 18 residues long. CDR3 sequence (DNA): TGTGCCAGCAGCTTCAGCGGGAGGCCGATTTCCTCCTACAATGAGCAGTTCTTC. This translates into CASSFSGRPISSYNEQFF.

V and J are TRBV4-1 and TRBJ1-5, with unresolved D. The CDR3 is 16 amino acids. Trimming removed 4 bases from V and 4 bases from J, with 17 bases in between. Germline V gene sequence: CDR1 MGHRA, CDR2 YSYEKL. CDR3 nucleotides: TGCGCCAGCAGCCTTACACCGGGGTACGTTAATCAGCCCCAGCATTTT. Protein: CASSLTPGYVNQPQHF.

This clonotype has just a few counts. The V and J genes are TRBV9 and TRBJ2-5; perhaps TRBD1 as D (5 bases). Germline lookup yields CDR1 SGDLS and CDR2 YYNGEE. V dropped 0 bases and J dropped 4 bases, with 13 bases sitting between them. The CDR3 has 15 amino acids. CDR3: CASSVALGRGETQYF. DNA of the CDR3: TGTGCCAGCAGCGTAGCGCTGGGAAGGGGAGAGACCCAGTACTTC.

This clonotype was counted at least ten times. The chain couples TRBV24-1 to TRBJ2-1, with 14 bases fitting TRBD2. The CDR3 consists of 14 residues. The ends lost 4 bases at V and 12 bases at J; junction bases unmatched: 4. Germline-derived CDR1 and CDR2 are KGHDR and SFDVKD. As DNA, the CDR3 is TGTGCCACCAGTGACCGGACTAGCGGGAGGAGGCAGTTCTTC. Its protein product is CATSDRTSGRRQFF.

This clonotype was counted at least ten times. This chain links TRBV5-1 with TRBJ2-5, with 7 bases matching TRBD2. This CDR3 has 16 amino acids. CDR1 is SGHRS and CDR2 is YFSETQ in the germline V gene. Trimming removed 0 bases from V and 1 base from J; junction bases left unmatched: 6. The DNA for the CDR3 is TGCGCCAGCAGCTTGGTCTCCGGGGGGATCCAAGAGACCCAGTACTTC. Protein sequence: CASSLVSGGIQETQYF.

This clonotype was counted at least ten times. The chain joins TRBV11-1 to TRBJ2-1; TRBD2 aligns across 7 bases. CDR1 and CDR2 (germline): SGHAT, FQDESV (reference sequence). V was clipped by 4 bases and J by 4 bases; unmatched bases: 19. This CDR3 has 19 residues. DNA of the CDR3: TGTGCCAGCAGCTCAGCGGAAGGGACCCGGCTAGCGGATTACAATGAGCAGTTCTTC. This gives the protein CASSSAEGTRLADYNEQFF.